This T cell receptor (beta chain) was documented in a study of blood T cell repertoires in COVID-19 (dated by TCRdb to about 2020). For the study in its entirety: The collaborator samples originated in the United States, Italy and Spain and spanned the acute and convalescent phases of COVID-19. The repertoires were made available in a free public database intended to serve as a resource for research on the immune response to SARS-CoV-2. The material from the prospective study consisted of cDNA or gDNA derived from T cells, B-cell-depleted T cells, or PBMCs. A de-identified subject ID, COVID-19 status, age in years and sex were almost always included in the sample metadata. Deeply sampled blood TCRbeta repertoires from subjects exposed to, actively infected with, or recovered from COVID-19 were included in the dataset. Where HLA class I and class II types were available, the types were taken from metadata supplied by the sample provider, not from assay-based typing. Samples came from the ongoing ImmuneRACE study (first 160 participants) plus 1,254 subjects from 6 global collaborators.

The immunoSEQ Assay, a bias-controlled multiplex PCR, was used to amplify TCRbeta CDR3 regions from genomic DNA. In the original analysis: The number of nucleated cells in each sample was estimated by amplification of reference gene primers within the assay. To quantify the absolute abundance of each unique TCRbeta CDR3 rearrangement, sequence reads were collapsed and filtered. Productive Simpson clonality was computed per sample as the square root of Simpson's diversity index over productive rearrangements. TCRdb took over this immuneACCESS table, retaining in-frame rearrangements with V and J assigned. Such tables are incomplete; in checked studies, under half of the missing clones stem from an unresolved V gene, and the remainder is unexplained. The DNA was the basis for D and trimming; V, J and clone size are from that table. Counted in this sample were about 70,000 clones; 65% to 80% of them appeared once. Clones ranked in the top ten supply 28% of the sample.

The germline V gene encodes CDR1 SGDLS and CDR2 YYNGEE. The CDR3, from cysteine to phenylalanine, totals 14 residues. Solely the CDR3 DNA is kept, with 42 bases framed from the first base. Trimming removed 3 bases from V and 3 bases from J; the gene matches leave 3 bases unexplained. Each collaborating institution followed its own protocols to collect whole blood in K2EDTA tubes. Collaborator samples were shipped for TCRbeta analysis as frozen whole blood, isolated PBMCs, or DNA extracted from either sample type. What the research found in general, with its limitations: Clinical and demographic metadata were provided uncurated, with the amount varying by source and participant.

Regarding this clone: This clone's antigen is unknown. Qualities for individual bases were not recorded, and no much larger clone is one base off.

Source material: peripheral blood. The receptor's source is a woman of 80 years or more with active or convalescent COVID-19. This sequence uses TRBV9 and TRBJ2-5; a stretch of 9 junction bases matches TRBD1. The DNA sequence is TGTGCCAGCAGCGACCGGGACAGGGAAGAGACCCAGTACTTC. This is translated as CASSDRDREETQYF.